Shown below are 4 T cell receptor beta chains from a single sample sequenced in a study of blood T cell repertoires in COVID-19. The assay was immunoSEQ multiplex PCR, and TCRdb's table has in-frame clones only and misses some. Here the sample spans around 140,000 clones, approximately 81% being singletons. Sequences were obtained from peripheral blood. The receptors shown here come from a human donor with acute or convalescent COVID-19. The donor label of this sample is uncertain.

The chain uses TRBV6-5 and TRBJ1-4; tentatively, D is TRBD1 (6 bases). Trimming took 8 bases from V and 0 from J, leaving 10 bases between them. Per the germline V gene, CDR1 is MNHEY and CDR2 is SVGAGI. This CDR3 is 14 amino acids long. CDR3 sequence (DNA): TGTGCCAGCGAGAACAGGGCAACTAATGAAAAACTGTTTTTT. It translates to CASENRATNEKLFF.

The rearrangement links TRBV5-1 to TRBJ2-1, with 7 bases that match TRBD1. The CDR3 runs 14 residues. Losses at the gene ends were 3 bases for V and 2 bases for J; bases not matched to a gene: 2. Germline V gene data show CDR1 as SGHRS and CDR2 as YFSETQ. The CDR3 coding sequence is TGCGCCAGCAGCTCCGGACAGGCCTACAATGAGCAGTTCTTC. This sequence encodes CASSSGQAYNEQFF.

The V gene is TRBV7-3, the J gene TRBJ2-3; TRBD2 aligns across 9 bases. Germline assignment: CDR1 SGHTA and CDR2 FQGTGA. The CDR3 contains 15 residues. Trimming removed 4 bases from V and 3 bases from J; junction bases left unmatched: 5. The CDR3: CASSSAGGMTDTQYF. The CDR3 DNA reads as TGTGCCAGCAGCTCCGCGGGGGGGATGACAGATACGCAGTATTTT.

V and J are TRBV5-4 and TRBJ2-4, with 8 bases identical to TRBD1. Looked up from germline, CDR1 is SGHNT and CDR2 is YYREEE (reference sequence). With 2 bases clipped from V and 5 bases from J, the junction kept 3 bases outside the gene matches. The CDR3 extends over 14 amino acids. In nucleotides, the CDR3 is TGTGCCAGCAGCTTACAGGGGGTTGAAAACATTCAGTACTTC. Translated: CASSLQGVENIQYF.